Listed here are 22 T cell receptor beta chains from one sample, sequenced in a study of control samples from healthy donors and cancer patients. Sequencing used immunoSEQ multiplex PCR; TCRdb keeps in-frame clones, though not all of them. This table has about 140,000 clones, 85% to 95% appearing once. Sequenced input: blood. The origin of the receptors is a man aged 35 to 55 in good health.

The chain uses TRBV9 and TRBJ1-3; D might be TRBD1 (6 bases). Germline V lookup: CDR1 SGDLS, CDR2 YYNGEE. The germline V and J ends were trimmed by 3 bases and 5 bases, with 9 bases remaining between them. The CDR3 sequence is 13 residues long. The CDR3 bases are TGTGCCAGCAGCGACAGGGATCGAAACACCATATATTTT. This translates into CASSDRDRNTIYF.

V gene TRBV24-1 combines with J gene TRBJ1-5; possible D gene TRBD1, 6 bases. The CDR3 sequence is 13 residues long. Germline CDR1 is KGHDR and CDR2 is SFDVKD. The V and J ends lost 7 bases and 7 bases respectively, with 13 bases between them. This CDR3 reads CATRSGANQPQHF. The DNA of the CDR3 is TGTGCCACCAGGTCAGGGGCAAACCAGCCCCAGCATTTT.

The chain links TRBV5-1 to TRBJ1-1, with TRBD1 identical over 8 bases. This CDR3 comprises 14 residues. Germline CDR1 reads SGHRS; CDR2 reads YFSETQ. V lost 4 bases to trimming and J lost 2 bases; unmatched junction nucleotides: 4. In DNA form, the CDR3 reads TGCGCCAGCAGCCCTGGACAGGGCAACACTGAAGCTTTCTTT. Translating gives CASSPGQGNTEAFF.

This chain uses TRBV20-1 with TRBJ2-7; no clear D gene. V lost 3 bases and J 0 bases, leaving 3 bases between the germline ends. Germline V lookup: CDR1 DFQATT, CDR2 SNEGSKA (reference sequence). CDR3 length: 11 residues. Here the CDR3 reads CSASNSYEQYF. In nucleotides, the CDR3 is TGCAGTGCTAGTAACTCCTACGAGCAGTACTTC.

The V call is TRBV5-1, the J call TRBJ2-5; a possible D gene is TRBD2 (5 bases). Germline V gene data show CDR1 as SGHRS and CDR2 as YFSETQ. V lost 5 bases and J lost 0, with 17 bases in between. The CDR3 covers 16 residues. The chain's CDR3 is CASRLDKITYQETQYF. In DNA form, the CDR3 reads TGCGCCAGCAGACTAGACAAGATAACGTACCAAGAGACCCAGTACTTC.

CDR3 DNA sequence: TGTGCCAGCAGCCTCCCGGACACTGAAGCTTTCTTT. Protein product: CASSLPDTEAFF. The V call is TRBV3-1 (or the pseudogene TRBV3-2), the J call TRBJ1-1, with D hard to call. This CDR3 region has 12 residues. Trimming took off 4 bases at V and 3 bases at J, with 6 bases between the two ends. Germline assignment: CDR1 LGHDT and CDR2 YNNKEL (reference sequence).

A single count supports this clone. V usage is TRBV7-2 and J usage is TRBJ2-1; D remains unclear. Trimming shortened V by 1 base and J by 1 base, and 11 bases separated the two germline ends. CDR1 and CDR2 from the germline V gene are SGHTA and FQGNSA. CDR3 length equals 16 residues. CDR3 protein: CASSLVSTPSYNEQFF. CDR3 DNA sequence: TGTGCCAGCAGCTTAGTCAGTACTCCTTCCTACAATGAGCAGTTCTTC.

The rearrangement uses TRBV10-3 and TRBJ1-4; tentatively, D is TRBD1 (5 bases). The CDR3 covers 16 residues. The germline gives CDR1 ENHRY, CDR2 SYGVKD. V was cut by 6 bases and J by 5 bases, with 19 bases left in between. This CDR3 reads CAISTLPGTENEKLFF. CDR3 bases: TGTGCCATCAGCACACTTCCAGGGACCGAGAATGAAAAACTGTTTTTT.

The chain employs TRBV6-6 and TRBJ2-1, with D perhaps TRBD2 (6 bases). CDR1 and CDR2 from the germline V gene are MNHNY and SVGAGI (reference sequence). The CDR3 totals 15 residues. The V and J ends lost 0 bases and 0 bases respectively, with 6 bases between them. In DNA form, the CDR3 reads TGTGCCAGCAGTTACTCGCGGGGCTCCTACAATGAGCAGTTCTTC. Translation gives CASSYSRGSYNEQFF.

CDR3 in amino acids: CASRDSYNEQFF. The CDR3 DNA reads TGTGCCAGCAGGGACTCCTACAATGAGCAGTTCTTC. The chain couples TRBV6-5 to TRBJ2-1; D gene unclear. The V end lost 6 bases, the J end lost 0 bases, and 3 bases lay between the germline ends. CDR1 MNHEY and CDR2 SVGAGI come from the germline V gene. This CDR3 spans 12 amino acids.

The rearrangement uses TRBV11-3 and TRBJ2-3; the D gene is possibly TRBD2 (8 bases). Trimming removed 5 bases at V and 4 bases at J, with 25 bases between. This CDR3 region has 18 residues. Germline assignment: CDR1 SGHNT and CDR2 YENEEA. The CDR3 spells CASSNRGGGTLAADTQYF. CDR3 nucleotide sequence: TGTGCCAGCAGCAACCGAGGGGGCGGGACACTAGCGGCAGATACGCAGTATTTT.

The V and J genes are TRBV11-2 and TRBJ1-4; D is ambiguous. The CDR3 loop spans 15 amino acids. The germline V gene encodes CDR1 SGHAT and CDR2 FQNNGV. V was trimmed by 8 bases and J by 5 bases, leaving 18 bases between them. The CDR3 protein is CASGLEPGWNEKLFF. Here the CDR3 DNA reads TGTGCCAGCGGACTCGAACCGGGATGGAATGAAAAACTGTTTTTT.

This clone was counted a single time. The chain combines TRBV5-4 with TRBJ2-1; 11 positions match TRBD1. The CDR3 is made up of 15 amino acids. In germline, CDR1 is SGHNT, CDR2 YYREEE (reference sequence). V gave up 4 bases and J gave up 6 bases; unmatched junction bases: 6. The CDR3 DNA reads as TGTGCCAGCAGCACCGGGACAGGGGGGTCCAATGAGCAGTTCTTC. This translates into CASSTGTGGSNEQFF. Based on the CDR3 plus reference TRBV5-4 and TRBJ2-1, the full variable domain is ETGVTQSPTHLIKTRGQQVTLRCSSQSGHNTVSWYQQALGQGPQFIFQYYREEENGRGNFPPRFSGLQFPNYSSELNVNALELDDSALYLCASSTGTGGSNEQFFGPGTRLTVL.

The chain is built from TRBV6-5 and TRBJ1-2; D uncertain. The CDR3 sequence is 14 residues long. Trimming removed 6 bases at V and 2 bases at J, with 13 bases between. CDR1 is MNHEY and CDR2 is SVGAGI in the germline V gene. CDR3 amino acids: CASRAGSHNYGYTF. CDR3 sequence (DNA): TGTGCCAGCAGGGCAGGCTCCCACAACTATGGCTACACCTTC.

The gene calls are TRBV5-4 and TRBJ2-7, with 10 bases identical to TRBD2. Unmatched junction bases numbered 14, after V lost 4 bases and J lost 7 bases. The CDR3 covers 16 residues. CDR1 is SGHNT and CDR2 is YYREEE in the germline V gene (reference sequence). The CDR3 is CASSLRGAGGPEEQYF. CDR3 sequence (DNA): TGTGCCAGCAGCCTCCGGGGAGCGGGAGGGCCTGAGGAGCAGTACTTC.

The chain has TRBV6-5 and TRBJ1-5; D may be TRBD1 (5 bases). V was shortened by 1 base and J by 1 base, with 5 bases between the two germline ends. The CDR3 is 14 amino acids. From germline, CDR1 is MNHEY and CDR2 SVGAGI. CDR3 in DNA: TGTGCCAGCAGTTACTGGGGCAGCAATCAGCCCCAGCATTTT. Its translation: CASSYWGSNQPQHF.

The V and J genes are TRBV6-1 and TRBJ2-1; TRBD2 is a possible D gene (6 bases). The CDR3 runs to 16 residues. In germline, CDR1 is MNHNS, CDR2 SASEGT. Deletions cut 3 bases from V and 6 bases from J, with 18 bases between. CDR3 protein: CASSESTRVFGNEQFF. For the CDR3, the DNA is TGTGCCAGCAGTGAGTCGACTAGGGTATTTGGCAATGAGCAGTTCTTC.

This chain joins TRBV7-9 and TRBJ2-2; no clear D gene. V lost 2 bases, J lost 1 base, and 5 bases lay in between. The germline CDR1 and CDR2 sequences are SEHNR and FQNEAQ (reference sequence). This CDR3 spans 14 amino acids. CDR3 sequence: CASSLSLNTGELFF. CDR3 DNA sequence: TGTGCCAGCAGCTTATCGCTGAACACCGGGGAGCTGTTTTTT.

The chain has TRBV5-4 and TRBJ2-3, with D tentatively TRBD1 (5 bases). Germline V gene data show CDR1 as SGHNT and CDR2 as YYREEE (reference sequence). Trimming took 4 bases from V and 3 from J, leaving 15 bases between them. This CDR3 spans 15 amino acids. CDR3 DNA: TGTGCCAGCAGCAAGGAACCGACAGTTACAGATACGCAGTATTTT. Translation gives CASSKEPTVTDTQYF.

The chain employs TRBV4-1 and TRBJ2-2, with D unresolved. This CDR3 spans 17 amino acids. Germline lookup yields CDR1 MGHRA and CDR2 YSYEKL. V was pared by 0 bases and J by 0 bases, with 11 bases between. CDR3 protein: CASSQDRMRANTGELFF. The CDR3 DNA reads TGCGCCAGCAGCCAAGATCGAATGCGAGCGAACACCGGGGAGCTGTTTTTT.

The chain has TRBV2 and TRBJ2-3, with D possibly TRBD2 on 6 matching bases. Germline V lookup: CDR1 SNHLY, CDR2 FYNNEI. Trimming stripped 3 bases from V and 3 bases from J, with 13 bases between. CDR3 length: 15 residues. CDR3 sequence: CASSDRGFGTDTQYF. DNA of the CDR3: TGTGCCAGCAGTGATCGGGGGTTTGGAACAGATACGCAGTATTTT.

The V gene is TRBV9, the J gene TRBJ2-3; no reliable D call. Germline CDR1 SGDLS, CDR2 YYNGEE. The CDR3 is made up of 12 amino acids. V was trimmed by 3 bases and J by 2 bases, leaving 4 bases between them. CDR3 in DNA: TGTGCCAGCAGCGATAACACAGATACGCAGTATTTT. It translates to CASSDNTDTQYF.